The 29 T cell receptor beta chains presented below share a single source sample, sequenced in a study of technical replicates of blood from a handful of donors. The method was immunoSEQ multiplex PCR; TCRdb's version includes in-frame clones alone and lacks a portion of them. The top ten clones hold approximately 0.26% of a sample with more than 90,000 clones, roughly 96% of them seen once. What was sequenced was T cells isolated from PBMCs. The receptors here all came from a human donor in good health.

The CDR3 DNA follows: TGTGCCAGCAGCGTAGGGTCTAGCGGGAGAACCGGGGAGCTGTTTTTT. This translates into CASSVGSSGRTGELFF. The rearrangement links TRBV9 to TRBJ2-2, with 10 bases aligning to TRBD2. Germline V gene sequence: CDR1 SGDLS, CDR2 YYNGEE. J was trimmed by 5 bases and V by 0 bases; bases with no gene match: 4. This CDR3 region has 16 residues.

The rearrangement joins TRBV10-1 to TRBJ2-2; D is unresolved. V dropped 2 bases and J dropped 4 bases, with 17 bases sitting between them. This CDR3 has 17 amino acids. Germline V gives CDR1 WNHNN, CDR2 SYGVQD (reference sequence). The CDR3 spells CASSEGQRKGLTGELFF. The CDR3 region has the DNA TGCGCCAGCAGTGAGGGGCAAAGGAAAGGTCTCACCGGGGAGCTGTTTTTT.

In the case of this clone: The junction and the germline gene differ at one end; a read error may be behind it. This sequence joins TRBV13 and TRBJ2-7, with D perhaps TRBD1 (5 bases). Germline CDR1 reads PRHDT; CDR2 reads FYEKMQ (reference sequence). There are 15 residues in the CDR3. In DNA form, the CDR3 reads TGTGCCAGCAGCTTAGGAGGGGCGCGCTCCCACGAGCAGTACTTC. Encoded protein: CASSLGGARSHEQYF.

The chain employs TRBV7-8 and TRBJ2-3; 13 bases are a match to TRBD2. Losses at the gene ends were 3 bases for V and 5 bases for J; bases not matched to a gene: 11. Germline lookup yields CDR1 SGHVS and CDR2 FQNEAQ. This CDR3 is built from 18 residues. In DNA, the CDR3 is TGTGCCAGCAGCTTCCGTACTAGCGGGGGGGCCGCGGGAGATACGCAGTATTTT. Translation gives CASSFRTSGGAAGDTQYF.

The chain recombines TRBV11-2 with TRBJ2-1, with D perhaps TRBD2 (6 bases). The germline CDR1 and CDR2 sequences are SGHAT and FQNNGV. Trimming pared 2 bases from V and 6 bases from J, leaving 20 bases between. The CDR3 has 17 amino acids. CDR3 amino acids: CASSLLAVTGPFNEQFF. For the CDR3, the DNA is TGTGCCAGCAGCTTATTAGCGGTAACTGGGCCCTTCAATGAGCAGTTCTTC.

The CDR3 DNA sequence: TGTGCCAGCAGCTCCAGGGGGGCCAGGGAGCAGTACTTC. Translation gives CASSSRGAREQYF. V usage is TRBV5-6 and J usage is TRBJ2-7; D perhaps matches TRBD1 (7 bases). Trimming took off 3 bases at V and 7 bases at J, with 14 bases between the two ends. Germline assignment: CDR1 SGHDT and CDR2 YYEEEE. The CDR3 covers 13 residues.

J is TRBJ2-1 and V is TRBV9; D uncertain. Germline lookup yields CDR1 SGDLS and CDR2 YYNGEE. Trimming removed 3 bases at V and 0 bases at J, with 13 bases between. This CDR3 has 16 residues. The CDR3 protein is CASSAEISSSYNEQFF. The CDR3 DNA sequence: TGTGCCAGCAGCGCTGAGATTTCGAGCTCCTACAATGAGCAGTTCTTC.

The chain has TRBV14 and TRBJ1-5, with D possibly TRBD1 on 5 matching bases. Germline CDR1 is SGHDN and CDR2 is FVKESK. CDR3 length: 16 residues. The V end was cut by 4 bases, the J end by 2 bases, with 15 bases between. The CDR3 is CASSPGGGFGNQPQHF. The CDR3 DNA reads TGTGCCAGCAGCCCAGGTGGGGGGTTCGGCAATCAGCCCCAGCATTTT. The full variable domain, completed using reference TRBV14 and TRBJ1-5, is EAGVTQFPSHSVIEKGQTVTLRCDPISGHDNLYWYRRVMGKEIKFLLHFVKESKQDESGMPNNRFLAERTGGTYSTLKVQPAELEDSGVYFCASSPGGGFGNQPQHFGDGTRLSIL.

This clone was observed once. The chain is built from TRBV18 and TRBJ1-1; the match to TRBD1 covers 8 bases. The CDR3 consists of 15 residues. V dropped 2 bases and J dropped 4; count of bases not matched to a gene: 6. Per germline, CDR1 KGHSH and CDR2 LQKENI. The CDR3 bases are TGTGCCAGCTCACCAGAAGGACAGGGAGGCACTGAAGCTTTCTTT. It yields the protein CASSPEGQGGTEAFF.

The chain carries TRBV28 and TRBJ2-4; D possibly corresponds to TRBD1 (6 bases). The CDR3 is 14 residues long. Germline CDR1 and CDR2: MDHEN and SYDVKM. Trimming removed 2 bases at V and 6 bases at J, with 11 bases between. The CDR3 here is CASSLVQGVNIQYF. The DNA for the CDR3 is TGTGCCAGCAGTTTAGTACAGGGAGTAAACATTCAGTACTTC.

The DNA for the CDR3 is TGTGCCAGCAGTGGAGTAGAGACCCAGTACTTC. It specifies CASSGVETQYF. The V call is TRBV2, the J call TRBJ2-5; D not resolved. Trimming removed 4 bases from V and 4 bases from J, with 4 bases in between. The V gene's germline CDR1 is SNHLY and CDR2 FYNNEI. CDR3 size: 11 residues.

V and J are TRBV10-3 and TRBJ1-5; unclear D gene. Germline CDR1 ENHRY, CDR2 SYGVKD. This CDR3 has 13 residues. V was shortened by 4 bases and J by 7 bases, with 11 bases between the two germline ends. This CDR3 is CAISGQVEQPQHF. The CDR3 nucleotides read TGTGCCATCAGTGGGCAGGTAGAGCAGCCCCAGCATTTT.

This chain uses TRBV6-1 with TRBJ1-1, with 7 positions matching TRBD1. Germline loops: CDR1 MNHNS, CDR2 SASEGT. V was pared by 6 bases and J by 1 base, with 8 bases of the junction left unmatched. The CDR3 is 15 residues long. CDR3 amino acids: CASRGSGQKNTEAFF. Here the CDR3 DNA reads TGTGCCAGCAGGGGGTCGGGACAGAAGAACACTGAAGCTTTCTTT.

The V and J genes are TRBV19 and TRBJ1-4, with TRBD1 matching 8 bases. Germline V gene data show CDR1 as LNHDA and CDR2 as SQIVND (reference sequence). After removal of 7 bases from V and 5 bases from J, the junction contained 9 bases not matched to a gene. This CDR3 spans 15 amino acids. This CDR3 is CASIGQGKGNEKLFF. CDR3 coding DNA: TGTGCCAGTATAGGACAGGGCAAGGGGAATGAAAAACTGTTTTTT.

The gene calls are TRBV30 and TRBJ1-1; D is undetermined. V lost 1 base and J lost 2, with 11 bases in between. This CDR3 is 14 amino acids long. Per germline, CDR1 GTSNPN and CDR2 SVGIG (reference sequence). DNA for the CDR3: TGTGCCTGGAGTGACACGCCGATAAACACTGAAGCTTTCTTT. Amino acids: CAWSDTPINTEAFF.

V usage is TRBV5-1 and J usage is TRBJ2-5, with a tentative D call TRBD2 (5 bases). The germline gives CDR1 SGHRS, CDR2 YFSETQ. The CDR3 totals 15 residues. V was pared by 0 bases and J by 2 bases, with 11 bases between. The CDR3 sequence is CASSLGSGIQETQYF. The CDR3 DNA sequence: TGCGCCAGCAGCTTGGGGAGCGGTATTCAAGAGACCCAGTACTTC.

The chain uses TRBV5-1 and TRBJ2-5; 14 bases agree with TRBD2. In germline, CDR1 is SGHRS, CDR2 YFSETQ. V shed 3 bases, J shed 5 bases, and the junction held 3 bases outside the gene matches. This CDR3 has 15 residues. Here the CDR3 DNA reads TGCGCCAGCAGCTCGACTAGCGGGAGGGCTGAGACCCAGTACTTC. Translating it yields CASSSTSGRAETQYF.

V is TRBV6-1 and J is TRBJ2-3; D is ambiguous. The germline V gene has CDR1 MNHNS and CDR2 SASEGT. Trimming cost V 3 bases and J 5 bases, with 3 bases left between them. The CDR3 loop spans 11 amino acids. In nucleotides, the CDR3 is TGTGCCAGCAGTGATCGAGATACGCAGTATTTT. This translates into CASSDRDTQYF.

The chain links TRBV29-1 to TRBJ2-3, with D tentatively TRBD2 (6 bases). Per the germline V gene, CDR1 is SQVTM and CDR2 is ANQGSEA. V was clipped by 2 bases and J by 1 base, with 19 bases between them. The CDR3 contains 17 residues. CDR3 coding DNA: TGCAGCGTTGAACGGTTACGCGGGGCGAGGGGCACAGATACGCAGTATTTT. This translates into CSVERLRGARGTDTQYF.

The count of this clone is one. The V gene is TRBV7-9, the J gene TRBJ1-6; tentatively, D is TRBD1 (6 bases). There are 17 residues in the CDR3. Germline assignment: CDR1 SEHNR and CDR2 FQNEAQ (reference sequence). Deletions cut 1 base from V and 0 bases from J, with 10 bases between. CDR3 in amino acids: CASSLGAGDSYNSPLHF. CDR3 nucleotide sequence: TGTGCCAGCAGCTTAGGGGCAGGGGACTCCTATAATTCACCCCTCCACTTT.

The gene calls are TRBV10-1 and TRBJ2-7; 8 nucleotides line up with TRBD1. Germline loops: CDR1 WNHNN, CDR2 SYGVQD (reference sequence). This CDR3 is 15 amino acids long. Trimming took 3 bases from V and 6 from J; bases not matched to a gene: 10. The CDR3 coding sequence is TGCGCCAGCAGTGAAGGGACAGGAGGGACTTCCGAGCAGTACTTC. This encodes CASSEGTGGTSEQYF.

This rearrangement joins TRBV21-1 to TRBJ2-1; no check of the table's D call, TRBD2, against the DNA was made. TRBV21-1 is described as a pseudogene. This CDR3 contains 17 residues. In DNA, the CDR3 is TGTGCCAGCAGCCCTGAGGATGGGACTAGGGAAATTAATGAGCAGTTCTTC. This codes for CASSPEDGTREINEQFF.

The chain employs TRBV9 and TRBJ2-1; 10 nucleotides agree with TRBD1. V gave up 7 bases and J gave up 6 bases; unmatched junction bases: 7. CDR1 and CDR2 (germline): SGDLS, YYNGEE. There are 14 residues in the CDR3. CDR3 protein: CASDRGQGGNEQFF. DNA for the CDR3: TGTGCCAGCGATAGAGGACAGGGGGGCAATGAGCAGTTCTTC.

The gene calls are TRBV5-4 and TRBJ2-1; 11 bases are a match to TRBD2. The CDR3 covers 17 residues. Germline CDR1 SGHNT, CDR2 YYREEE (reference sequence). V shed 1 base, J shed 9 bases, and the junction held 12 bases outside the gene matches. The CDR3 DNA sequence: TGTGCCAGCAGCTTGTTAGCTAGCGGGGGGCGTATGGGTGAGCAGTTCTTC. Amino acids: CASSLLASGGRMGEQFF.

V usage is TRBV5-1 and J usage is TRBJ2-3; D unclear. This CDR3 spans 14 amino acids. The ends were cut back, 4 bases at V and 6 bases at J, with 15 bases in the middle. Germline V gene lookup returns CDR1 SGHRS and CDR2 YFSETQ. In nucleotides, the CDR3 is TGCGCCAGCAGCCCAAGCGTTGAGGCGGATACGCAGTATTTT. Residues: CASSPSVEADTQYF.

The chain links TRBV27 to TRBJ1-2; D is possibly TRBD1 (6 bases). The CDR3 is 16 residues long. V lost 6 bases to trimming and J lost 2 bases, with 19 bases between them. CDR1 and CDR2 from the germline V gene are MNHEY and SMNVEV (reference sequence). CDR3 nucleotide sequence: TGTGCCAGCAGCACCCCGGGGGGTAGGGGGAACTATGGCTACACCTTC. Translating gives CASSTPGGRGNYGYTF.

The V gene is TRBV10-1, the J gene TRBJ2-7; D remains unclear. The germline V gene has CDR1 WNHNN and CDR2 SYGVQD (reference sequence). This CDR3 is 12 amino acids long. With 6 bases removed from V and 1 base from J, the gap between germline ends came to 7 bases. CDR3 in amino acids: CASSGSSYEQYF. Here the CDR3 DNA reads TGCGCCAGCAGCGGGTCTTCCTACGAGCAGTACTTC.

The gene calls are TRBV5-4 and TRBJ1-6; TRBD1 might be the D (6 bases). The CDR3 has 16 amino acids. The germline CDR1 and CDR2 sequences are SGHNT and YYREEE (reference sequence). Trimming left V 4 bases short and J 10 bases short, with 21 bases between. DNA for the CDR3: TGTGCCAGCAGCGTAAAACCGGGACACGAGAACTCACCCCTCCACTTT. This encodes CASSVKPGHENSPLHF.

The chain links TRBV29-1 to TRBJ2-1; 11 positions match TRBD1. Per the germline V gene, CDR1 is SQVTM and CDR2 is ANQGSEA. The V and J ends lost 7 bases and 10 bases, in that order; junction bases with no gene match: 6. The CDR3 loop spans 12 amino acids. CDR3 nucleotides: TGCAGCGGTGGACAGGGGGCAGGGGAGCAGTTCTTC. This codes for CSGGQGAGEQFF.